This TCR beta chain was recovered during a study of cytomegalovirus exposure and HLA in healthy donors. This CDR3 contains 15 residues. CDR1 is SGHNT, CDR2 YYREEE, per germline (reference sequence). V shed 4 bases and J shed 2 bases, with 15 bases lying between them. The PCR employed 60 Vbeta primers together with 13 Jbeta primers. Repertoires were generated with immunoSEQ multiplex PCR, while TCRdb's copy carries only in-frame clones and drops some. The table lists approximately 160,000 clones, about 63% of them singletons, with 2.8% in the top ten. Source material: PBMCs. This receptor was identified in a woman aged 40 to 49 in good health and CMV-seropositive. The chain carries TRBV5-4 and TRBJ1-1; perhaps TRBD1 as D (5 bases). CDR3 coding DNA: TGTGCCAGCAGCGAACTGGGGGGACCTAACACTGAAGCTTTCTTT. Protein sequence: CASSELGGPNTEAFF. The variable domain in full, with the rest retrieved from reference TRBV5-4 and TRBJ1-1, is ETGVTQSPTHLIKTRGQQVTLRCSSQSGHNTVSWYQQALGQGPQFIFQYYREEENGRGNFPPRFSGLQFPNYSSELNVNALELDDSALYLCASSELGGPNTEAFFGQGTRLTVV.